This entry lists 22 T cell receptor beta chains sequenced from one sample in a study of breast tumors, draining lymph nodes, adjacent tissues. TCRdb re-called the multiplex PCR reads with MiXCR, one entry per CDR3 protein. This sample has under 350,000 distinct CDR3 sequences, with over 25% found just once. Axillary draining lymph nodes of breast cancer patients supplied the node samples. The sample was axillary lymph node tissue. The receptors here all came from a female donor with breast cancer. Some clones in this sample may be carry-over from other donors' samples.

Ten or more counts support this clonotype. V usage is TRBV20-1 and J usage is TRBJ2-7; D is possibly TRBD2 (7 bases). Trimming shortened V by 0 bases and J by 7 bases, and 19 bases separated the two germline ends. The CDR3 length is 15 residues. Germline CDR1 is DFQATT and CDR2 is SNEGSKA (reference sequence). CDR3 sequence reads: CSARDRGGHLQEQYF. DNA of the CDR3: TGCAGTGCTAGAGATCGCGGGGGACATCTACAAGAGCAGTACTTC.

This clonotype was counted ten times or more. The chain carries TRBV11-2 and TRBJ2-4; TRBD2 agrees at 13 bases. This CDR3 comprises 16 residues. The V segment lost 5 bases and the J segment 7 bases; nucleotides outside the gene matches: 8. Germline V gene data show CDR1 as SGHAT and CDR2 as FQNNGV. CDR3 residues: CASSTGLAGAGNIQYF. The CDR3 region has the DNA TGTGCCAGCAGCACCGGACTAGCGGGAGCGGGGAACATTCAGTACTTC.

Concerning this clonotype: A much larger clonotype is one base distant, so this may be a read error. The chain combines TRBV19 with TRBJ2-5, with D tentatively TRBD1 (6 bases). Germline V gene lookup returns CDR1 LNHDA and CDR2 SQIVND (reference sequence). CDR3 size: 15 residues. Trimming pared 6 bases from V and 5 bases from J, leaving 19 bases between. In DNA, the CDR3 is TGTGCCAGTAGCCTTCCGGAACAGGGTTTCGAGACCCAGTACTTC. It codes for CASSLPEQGFETQYF.

This clonotype has a count of ten or more. The chain uses TRBV9 and TRBJ1-6, with TRBD1 as a possible D gene (5 bases). V dropped 3 bases and J dropped 7 bases, with 17 bases sitting between them. Germline values: CDR1 SGDLS, CDR2 YYNGEE. The CDR3 is made up of 16 amino acids. The CDR3 here is CASSAPAGQLNSPLHF. CDR3 sequence (DNA): TGTGCCAGCAGCGCTCCCGCAGGGCAGTTGAATTCACCCCTCCACTTT.

The chain employs TRBV29-1 and TRBJ2-1, with TRBD2 matching 10 bases. Germline loops: CDR1 SQVTM, CDR2 ANQGSEA. The CDR3 spans 13 residues. The V gene end was trimmed by 8 bases and the J gene end by 4 bases; junction bases not matched to a gene: 5. CDR3 DNA sequence: TGCAGCTCCGGGACTAGCGAGTACAATGAGCAGTTCTTC. Amino acid sequence: CSSGTSEYNEQFF.

This clonotype was seen many times. CDR3 amino acids: CSALITAETQYF. In nucleotides, the CDR3 is TGCAGTGCGTTGATAACGGCAGAGACCCAGTACTTC. J is TRBJ2-5 and V is TRBV20-1; D remains ambiguous. CDR3 length: 12 amino acids. Trimming took off 6 bases at V and 4 bases at J, with 12 bases between the two ends. CDR1 DFQATT and CDR2 SNEGSKA come from the germline V gene (reference sequence).

About this clonotype itself: The germline gene is not matched at one end of the junction; a read error may be the cause. The chain is built from TRBV7-3 and TRBJ2-1; tentatively, D is TRBD2 (5 bases). The germline V gene has CDR1 SGHTA and CDR2 FQGTGA. The CDR3 has 16 amino acids. CDR3: CASGLDRASYYNEQVF. DNA of the CDR3: TGTGCCAGCGGCCTTGATCGAGCTAGCTACTACAATGAGCAGGTCTTC.

This clonotype was detected many times. This chain uses TRBV20-1 with TRBJ2-3, with D perhaps matching TRBD1 or TRBD2 (5 bases each). The CDR3 runs 13 residues. Trimming shortened V by 6 bases and J by 2 bases, and 12 bases separated the two germline ends. CDR1 DFQATT and CDR2 SNEGSKA come from the germline V gene (reference sequence). DNA of the CDR3: TGCAGTGCCGGCCCCGGGACCACAGATACGCAGTATTTT. As protein: CSAGPGTTDTQYF.

This clonotype was recorded many times. The chain uses TRBV19 and TRBJ2-1; a weak D match, TRBD1 (5 bases). Between the trimmed V and J ends, which lost 2 bases and 11 bases, there was a span of 10 bases. The germline V gene encodes CDR1 LNHDA and CDR2 SQIVND (reference sequence). This CDR3 has 12 amino acids. This CDR3 is CASSILTGQQFF. The CDR3 coding sequence is TGTGCCAGTAGTATATTAACAGGCCAGCAGTTCTTC.

The chain combines TRBV14 with TRBJ1-6; 8 nucleotides agree with TRBD1. The length of the CDR3 is 14 residues. Germline V gene lookup returns CDR1 SGHDN and CDR2 FVKESK. J was trimmed by 7 bases and V by 4 bases; bases with no gene match: 3. CDR3 nucleotide sequence: TGTGCCAGCAGCCCGGGACAGGAAAATTCACCCCTCCACTTT. Translated, it gives CASSPGQENSPLHF.

About this clonotype: This may stem from a read error, because a much larger clone lies one nucleotide away. The conserved phenylalanine or tryptophan normally closing the CDR3 is absent here, so this likely arose from a read error. This sequence joins TRBV6-6 and TRBJ1-5; 8 bases are shared with TRBD1. J lost 8 bases, V lost 8 bases, and 5 bases had no gene match. Germline V gives CDR1 MNHNY, CDR2 SVGAGI (reference sequence). This CDR3 has 12 residues. CDR3 sequence: CASGQGVEPQHL. CDR3 DNA sequence: TGTGCCAGCGGACAGGGAGTGGAGCCCCAGCATCTT.

At least ten counts were recorded for this clonotype. The chain combines TRBV29-1 with TRBJ2-1; 9 nucleotides match TRBD1. The CDR3 has 15 amino acids. V was clipped by 7 bases and J by 6 bases; unmatched bases: 13. Germline V gene lookup returns CDR1 SQVTM and CDR2 ANQGSEA. The CDR3 is CSGSDGTGWINEQFF. The CDR3, as DNA: TGCAGCGGGAGTGACGGGACAGGGTGGATCAATGAGCAGTTCTTC.

Only one count was recorded for this clonotype. A much larger clone is a single base away; this may be a read error. The chain uses TRBV6-2 or TRBV6-3 and TRBJ2-3; unclear D gene. Germline V CDR1 and CDR2: MNHEY, SVGEGT. The CDR3 is 13 residues long. CDR3 coding DNA: TGTGCCAGCAGATACTCGACAATGGGGAAGCAGTATTTT. This gives the protein CASRYSTMGKQYF.

As for this clonotype: Being one base from a much bigger clone, this may be a read error. The chain has TRBV9 and TRBJ2-1; 8 nucleotides line up with TRBD2. Germline values: CDR1 SGDLS, CDR2 YYNGEE. There are 14 residues in the CDR3. The CDR3: CANSREGGYNEQFF. CDR3 DNA: TGCGCCAACAGCCGGGAGGGCGGGTACAATGAGCAGTTCTTC.

Comment on this clonotype: A much larger clone lies one base from this, so it may be a read error. The rearrangement joins TRBV3-1 to TRBJ2-1; no clear D gene. The CDR3 covers 13 residues. The germline V gene encodes CDR1 LGHDT and CDR2 YNNKEL (reference sequence). CDR3 nucleotide sequence: TGTGCCAGCAGGCACTCCCTCTTCCATGAGCAGTCCTTC. It is translated as CASRHSLFHEQSF.

This CDR3 reads CASTPFTENTEAFF. CDR3 nucleotides: TGTGCCAGTACACCCTTCACAGAAAACACTGAAGCTTTCTTT. The chain uses TRBV19 and TRBJ1-1; no definite D call. CDR1 LNHDA and CDR2 SQIVND come from the germline V gene (reference sequence). CDR3 size: 14 residues. Trimming took off 7 bases at V and 2 bases at J, with 14 bases between the two ends.

The chain links TRBV10-3 to TRBJ2-5, with 7 bases identical to TRBD1. Germline CDR1 is ENHRY and CDR2 is SYGVKD. This CDR3 comprises 15 residues. The trim removed 0 bases at V and 5 bases at J, leaving 6 bases unmatched. The CDR3 protein is CAISESRGQSETQYF. Here the CDR3 DNA reads TGTGCCATCAGTGAGTCGAGGGGGCAAAGTGAGACCCAGTACTTC.

This clonotype was counted at least ten times. The CDR3 DNA is TGTGCCAGCAGAGGGACAGAGGCTGGCTACACCTTC. Translated: CASRGTEAGYTF. The chain recombines TRBV2 with TRBJ1-2, with 7 nucleotides matching TRBD1. The V segment lost 6 bases and the J segment 7 bases; nucleotides outside the gene matches: 5. Germline V gene sequence: CDR1 SNHLY, CDR2 FYNNEI. The length of the CDR3 is 12 residues.

The table lists this clonotype with a count of one. One base away lies a much larger clone, so this may be a sequencing read error. The chain couples TRBV19 to TRBJ2-1; D is undetermined. Germline CDR1 LNHDA, CDR2 SQIVND (reference sequence). The CDR3 totals 13 residues. The V end was cut by 1 base, the J end by 4 bases, with 5 bases between. CDR3 sequence reads: CASSIAGYNEQFF. The CDR3 bases are TGTGCCAGTAGTATAGCCGGATACAATGAGCAGTTCTTC. The variable domain in full, with the rest retrieved from reference TRBV19 and TRBJ2-1, is DGGITQSPKYLFRKEGQNVTLSCEQNLNHDAMYWYRQDPGQGLRLIYYSQIVNDFQKGDIAEGYSVSREKKESFPLTVTSAQKNPTAFYLCASSIAGYNEQFFGPGTRLTVL.

The chain is built from TRBV20-1 and TRBJ1-3; 7 bases are shared with TRBD1. The V and J ends lost 5 bases and 2 bases, in that order; junction bases with no gene match: 12. CDR3 size: 16 residues. The germline V gene encodes CDR1 DFQATT and CDR2 SNEGSKA (reference sequence). The CDR3 region is CSAQKTGTIPGNTIYF. The CDR3 nucleotides are TGCAGTGCTCAGAAGACAGGGACGATTCCTGGAAACACCATATATTTT.

V usage is TRBV11-2 and J usage is TRBJ2-5, with 10 positions matching TRBD2. The J segment lost 0 bases and the V segment lost 5 bases, leaving 18 bases of the junction unmatched. CDR1 and CDR2 from the germline V gene are SGHAT and FQNNGV. This CDR3 spans 20 amino acids. The CDR3 DNA is TGTGCCAGCAGCCACGAACTAGCGGGGCTCGGGGGCCGTGACCAAGAGACCCAGTACTTC. Translated, it gives CASSHELAGLGGRDQETQYF.

This clonotype was seen many times. The chain recombines TRBV29-1 with TRBJ2-7, with 9 bases lining up with TRBD2. This CDR3 contains 12 residues. With 7 bases clipped from V and 5 bases from J, the junction kept 6 bases outside the gene matches. The germline V gene has CDR1 SQVTM and CDR2 ANQGSEA. DNA for the CDR3: TGCAGCGGTAGCGGGAGTGGCGACGAGCAGTACTTC. Protein product: CSGSGSGDEQYF.